This T cell receptor (beta chain) was recorded in a study of T cells in tumors after PD-1 blockade. Study-level background: A subset received ongoing vismodegib 150 mg daily alongside anti-PD-1 therapy.

This clone has just a few counts. Its target is unknown. Input was roughly 550 ng to 6,500 ng of genomic DNA from tumor or blood. Study-wide points: Around 45% of tumor TCR clonotypes were also found in blood.

Generated by immunoSEQ multiplex PCR, the TCRdb table keeps only in-frame clones and is missing some. The sample comprises 45,000 to 60,000 clones, roughly 84% of which are singletons, and about 9.3% rests with the top ten. The specimen comprised PBMCs, sampled before anti-PD-1 therapy. The receptor comes from a human donor with advanced basal cell or squamous cell carcinoma (not recorded which).

CDR3 DNA sequence: TGTGCCAGCAGCTGGGGGCTCGGGTATGGCTACACCTTC. It codes for CASSWGLGYGYTF. The chain joins TRBV28 to TRBJ1-2, with D tentatively TRBD1 (6 bases). Per the germline V gene, CDR1 is MDHEN and CDR2 is SYDVKM. This CDR3 contains 13 residues. V lost 6 bases to trimming and J lost 5 bases, with 13 bases between them.